The rows below give T cell receptor beta chains drawn from one sample of a study of control samples from healthy donors and cancer patients. Clones were read by immunoSEQ multiplex PCR, and TCRdb kept only the in-frame ones, dropping some. The profile shows 88,000 or so clones, roughly 93% of them singletons. Specimen: blood. These receptors originate from a woman under 30 in good health. The CDR3 runs from the conserved cysteine through the conserved F or W. The D gene is left open where the match is weak.

>.|TRBJ1-1|TRBV5-4|15
CASSFSGFTNTEAFF
TGTGCCAGCAGCTTTTCTGGTTTCACAAACACTGAAGCTTTCTTT
>.|TRBJ1-2|TRBV9|15
CASSLTGTEKHGYTF
TGTGCCAGCAGCTTAACCGGGACGGAGAAACATGGCTACACCTTC
>.|TRBJ2-2|TRBV6-6|15
CASSYNPRYTGELFF
TGTGCCAGCAGTTACAACCCTAGGTACACCGGGGAGCTGTTTTTT
>.|TRBJ2-5|TRBV3-1/TRBV3-2|14
CASSRSGRQETQYF
TGTGCCAGCAGCCGGAGCGGCCGCCAAGAGACCCAGTACTTC
>.|TRBJ2-1|TRBV24-1|11
CATSLYNEQFF
TGTGCCACCAGCTTATACAATGAGCAGTTCTTC
>.|TRBJ2-7|TRBV6-2/TRBV6-3|14
CASSYSMVVYEQYF
TGTGCCAGCAGTTACTCCATGGTTGTCTACGAGCAGTACTTC
>TRBD1|TRBJ1-2|TRBV4-2|13
CASSQRGLGGYTF
TGTGCCAGCAGCCAAAGGGGGCTGGGTGGCTACACCTTC
>TRBD2|TRBJ2-3|TRBV5-6|16
CASSLETSVSTDTQYF
TGTGCCAGCAGCTTGGAGACTAGCGTAAGCACAGATACGCAGTATTTT
>.|TRBJ2-7|TRBV27|13
CASSSQGIYEQYF
TGTGCCAGCAGTTCCCAGGGGATCTACGAGCAGTACTTC
>TRBD1|TRBJ1-2|TRBV28|17
CASSPVGQGRTQRGWGF
TGTGCCAGCAGTCCCGTGGGACAGGGGAGAACTCAGCGGGGTTGGGGCTTC
>.|TRBJ1-1|TRBV18|12
CASSTLVGEAFF
TGTGCCAGCTCTACCCTGGTGGGTGAAGCTTTCTTT
>TRBD1|TRBJ1-2|TRBV6-5|12
CASGQGGYGYTF
TGTGCCAGTGGACAGGGCGGCTATGGCTACACCTTC
>TRBD2|TRBJ2-5|TRBV19|15
CASSIDGGDRETQYF
TGTGCCAGTAGTATAGACGGGGGGGATCGAGAGACCCAGTACTTC
>TRBD2|TRBJ2-7|TRBV15|15
CATSGRAGWGWEQYF
TGTGCCACCAGCGGCAGAGCGGGATGGGGGTGGGAGCAGTACTTC